The 27 T cell receptor beta chains presented below share a single source sample, sequenced in a study of cytomegalovirus exposure and HLA in healthy donors (dated by TCRdb to the late 2010s). To prepare the library, the immunoSEQ multiplex PCR assay was applied. For the multiplex PCR, a mixture combining 60 forward primers for TCR Vbeta segments and 13 reverse primers for TCR Jbeta segments was used. This immuneACCESS table, as held by TCRdb, lists in-frame sequences with V and J called but not all clones. Of the missing ones, under half trace to an unresolved V gene in checked studies; the others have no known cause. This sample comprises about 94,000 clones, approximately 7.1% of them detected only once. The top ten hold 2% to 2.5% of the sample. Input material: PBMCs. Receptors were obtained from a man between 45 and 60 years old in good health and CMV-seronegative.

This clone occurred a few times. The gene calls are TRBV7-9 and TRBJ2-3; 12 bases match TRBD2. The CDR3 is 15 residues long. Per the germline V gene, CDR1 is SEHNR and CDR2 is FQNEAQ (reference sequence). V dropped 6 bases and J dropped 7; count of bases not matched to a gene: 8. CDR3 sequence reads: CASRSTSGRFHTQYF. In nucleotides, the CDR3 is TGTGCCAGCAGATCGACTAGCGGGAGATTCCATACGCAGTATTTT.

The V call is TRBV10-1, the J call TRBJ2-1; D not certain. Germline-derived CDR1 and CDR2 are WNHNN and SYGVQD (reference sequence). The V and J ends lost 1 base and 6 bases respectively, with 7 bases between them. CDR3 length equals 13 residues. For the CDR3, the DNA is TGCGCCAGCAGTGAGTTTGACACCAATGAGCAGTTCTTC. As protein: CASSEFDTNEQFF.

This rearrangement joins TRBV28 to TRBJ1-2; D gene uncertain. The CDR3 sequence is 15 residues long. Germline loops: CDR1 MDHEN, CDR2 SYDVKM. Trimming stripped 3 bases from V and 0 bases from J, with 11 bases between. The DNA for the CDR3 is TGTGCCAGCAGTTTTCCGCAGGTCGCTAACTATGGCTACACCTTC. It translates to CASSFPQVANYGYTF.

The rearrangement uses TRBV2 and TRBJ1-1; a weak D match, TRBD1 (5 bases). Germline V gives CDR1 SNHLY, CDR2 FYNNEI. V was clipped by 4 bases and J by 2 bases, with 8 bases between them. The length of the CDR3 is 13 residues. As DNA, the CDR3 is TGTGCCAGCAGTGGGCGGGGCAACACTGAAGCTTTCTTT. Translation: CASSGRGNTEAFF.

In this sample, this clone is medium-sized. The gene calls are TRBV5-5 and TRBJ1-5, with D unresolved. The V end lost 4 bases, the J end lost 5 bases, and 16 bases lay between the germline ends. CDR1 SGHKS and CDR2 YYEKEE come from the germline V gene (reference sequence). The CDR3 is 15 residues long. In DNA form, the CDR3 reads TGTGCCAGCAGCGTCACAGTTACACTTGATCAGCCCCAGCATTTT. This codes for CASSVTVTLDQPQHF.

V gene TRBV6-5 combines with J gene TRBJ2-1; 7 bases line up with TRBD2. Per germline, CDR1 MNHEY and CDR2 SVGAGI. Trimming at V came to 6 bases and at J to 9 bases, leaving 14 bases not matched to a gene. CDR3 length: 15 amino acids. The CDR3 here is CASSLLGEGLGEQFF. Written as DNA, the CDR3 is TGTGCCAGCAGCCTACTAGGGGAGGGGCTAGGTGAGCAGTTCTTC.

The chain carries TRBV19 and TRBJ1-1; D unclear. Between the trimmed V and J ends, which lost 5 bases and 0 bases, there was a span of 13 bases. The CDR3 totals 15 residues. In germline, CDR1 is LNHDA, CDR2 SQIVND (reference sequence). The CDR3 spells CASSSGGVVNTEAFF. The CDR3 nucleotides are TGTGCCAGTAGTTCCGGAGGCGTAGTGAACACTGAAGCTTTCTTT.

This rearrangement joins TRBV28 to TRBJ1-5, with unresolved D. This CDR3 contains 14 residues. The germline V gene encodes CDR1 MDHEN and CDR2 SYDVKM. Trimming pared 9 bases from V and 0 bases from J, leaving 12 bases between. The CDR3 loop is CASKVRHSNQPQHF. DNA of the CDR3: TGTGCCAGTAAAGTGCGGCATAGCAATCAGCCCCAGCATTTT. Variable domain in full (rest from reference TRBV28 and TRBJ1-5): DVKVTQSSRYLVKRTGEKVFLECVQDMDHENMFWYRQDPGLGLRLIYFSYDVKMKEKGDIPEGYSVSREKKERFSLILESASTNQTSMYLCASKVRHSNQPQHFGDGTRLSIL.

The chain has TRBV5-1 and TRBJ2-1; D is unresolved. CDR3 length equals 11 residues. Germline-derived CDR1 and CDR2 are SGHRS and YFSETQ. V was trimmed by 0 bases and J by 9 bases, leaving 4 bases between them. This CDR3 is CASSLEAEQFF. In DNA, the CDR3 is TGCGCCAGCAGCTTGGAAGCTGAGCAGTTCTTC. Full variable domain (rest looked up from reference TRBV5-1 and TRBJ2-1): KAGVTQTPRYLIKTRGQQVTLSCSPISGHRSVSWYQQTPGQGLQFLFEYFSETQRNKGNFPGRFSGRQFSNSRSEMNVSTLELGDSALYLCASSLEAEQFFGPGTRLTVL.

In nucleotides, the CDR3 is TGTGCCAGCAGCTTAAAGCGGCAGCTGAACACTGAAGCTTTCTTT. Its protein is CASSLKRQLNTEAFF. The chain uses TRBV7-8 and TRBJ1-1, with D unclear. V was trimmed by 2 bases and J by 0 bases, leaving 10 bases between them. The germline CDR1 and CDR2 sequences are SGHVS and FQNEAQ. The CDR3 has 15 amino acids.

This clone was counted a few times. This chain joins TRBV28 and TRBJ1-1, with 7 nucleotides matching TRBD1. Trimming removed 6 bases from V and 4 bases from J; junction bases left unmatched: 17. Per the germline V gene, CDR1 is MDHEN and CDR2 is SYDVKM. The CDR3 consists of 17 residues. The CDR3 loop reads CASSPGGHFKSATEAFF. The CDR3 nucleotides read TGTGCCAGCAGCCCAGGGGGACACTTTAAAAGCGCCACTGAAGCTTTCTTT.

This chain connects TRBV30 to TRBJ1-5; D is possibly TRBD1 (6 bases). Germline V CDR1 and CDR2: GTSNPN, SVGIG (reference sequence). Trimming cost V 4 bases and J 1 base, with 8 bases left between them. The CDR3 covers 13 residues. The CDR3 coding sequence is TGTGCCTGGACCGGACAGAGCAATCAGCCCCAGCATTTT. This translates into CAWTGQSNQPQHF. Based on the CDR3 plus reference TRBV30 and TRBJ1-5, the full variable domain is SQTIHQWPATLVQPVGSPLSLECTVEGTSNPNLYWYRQAAGRGLQLLFYSVGIGQISSEVPQNLSASRPQDRQFILSSKKLLLSDSGFYLCAWTGQSNQPQHFGDGTRLSIL.

J is TRBJ2-5 and V is TRBV5-4; D is ambiguous. Germline V CDR1 and CDR2: SGHNT, YYREEE (reference sequence). Trimming removed 0 bases from V and 4 bases from J, with 10 bases in between. CDR3 length: 14 amino acids. In DNA, the CDR3 is TGTGCCAGCAGCTTGGCCGGTGCTGGAGAGACCCAGTACTTC. It encodes CASSLAGAGETQYF.

This clone was seen a few times. The gene calls are TRBV6-1 and TRBJ1-4; tentatively, D is TRBD1 (6 bases). The CDR3 has 15 residues. From germline, CDR1 is MNHNS and CDR2 SASEGT. The germline V and J ends were trimmed by 4 bases and 8 bases, with 17 bases remaining between them. The DNA for the CDR3 is TGTGCCAGCAGTGGTACAGGGTCGAGGAACGAAAAACTGTTTTTT. Amino acids: CASSGTGSRNEKLFF.

The chain joins TRBV4-1 to TRBJ2-5; possible D gene TRBD1, 7 bases. The J call may be incorrect, as the DNA end agrees better with TRBJ2-7. The germline gives CDR1 MGHRA, CDR2 YSYEKL. The length of the CDR3 is 15 residues. CDR3 coding DNA: TGCGCCAGCAGCCAAGGTCCCCAGGGGGGCTACGAGCAGTACTTC. Its protein is CASSQGPQGGYEQYF.

The V call is TRBV4-2, the J call TRBJ1-2; no clear D. The CDR3 extends over 15 amino acids. Germline lookup yields CDR1 LGHNA and CDR2 YNFKEQ. Trimming shortened V by 1 base and J by 2 bases, and 11 bases separated the two germline ends. In DNA, the CDR3 is TGTGCCAGCAGCCAAGCGGTCTCATCGAACTATGGCTACACCTTC. It encodes CASSQAVSSNYGYTF.

This clone was counted between two and nine times. The genes are TRBV9 and TRBJ2-3; D is perhaps TRBD1 (6 bases). CDR1 and CDR2 (germline): SGDLS, YYNGEE. V lost 0 bases and J 10 bases, leaving 18 bases between the germline ends. The CDR3 runs 15 residues. The CDR3 protein is CASSVAGDTRGAQYF. The DNA for the CDR3 is TGTGCCAGCAGCGTAGCCGGGGACACAAGAGGTGCGCAGTATTTT.

This clone has a count of ten or more. This chain connects TRBV2 to TRBJ1-2, with 7 bases identical to TRBD1. V shed 5 bases, J shed 0 bases, and the junction held 3 bases outside the gene matches. Germline V gene lookup returns CDR1 SNHLY and CDR2 FYNNEI. This CDR3 spans 14 amino acids. CDR3 residues: CASSRDSSNYGYTF. The CDR3 coding sequence is TGTGCCAGCAGTAGGGACAGTTCTAACTATGGCTACACCTTC.

This chain connects TRBV30 to TRBJ2-1; D unclear. V lost 0 bases, J lost 9 bases, and 6 bases lay in between. Germline CDR1 GTSNPN, CDR2 SVGIG (reference sequence). The CDR3 consists of 11 residues. The CDR3 DNA sequence: TGTGCCTGGAGTGTACTTTCTGAGCAGTTCTTC. Protein sequence: CAWSVLSEQFF.

This clone was picked up a small number of times. V and J are TRBV6-6 and TRBJ2-3; D is perhaps TRBD2 (6 bases). The germline CDR1 and CDR2 sequences are MNHNY and SVGAGI (reference sequence). V lost 10 bases and J lost 2, with 13 bases in between. CDR3 size: 13 residues. In DNA, the CDR3 is TGTGCCATCCAAGGGGACTTCACAGATACGCAGTATTTT. It yields the protein CAIQGDFTDTQYF.

The sample holds a few counts of this clone. The chain has TRBV13 and TRBJ1-1; no definite D call. The germline V gene has CDR1 PRHDT and CDR2 FYEKMQ (reference sequence). V was trimmed by 5 bases and J by 6 bases, leaving 10 bases between them. The CDR3 loop spans 12 amino acids. This CDR3 reads CASSPNSPEAFF. CDR3 bases: TGTGCCAGCAGCCCCAACTCCCCTGAAGCTTTCTTT.

Only a few counts were recorded for this clone. Here the CDR3 DNA reads TGTGCCAGCAGTGCGGACAGGGGAAGTGAAAAACTGTTTTTT. As protein: CASSADRGSEKLFF. The chain uses TRBV2 and TRBJ1-4; 9 bases map to TRBD1. This CDR3 is 14 amino acids long. CDR1 and CDR2 from the germline V gene are SNHLY and FYNNEI. V dropped 4 bases and J dropped 7; count of bases not matched to a gene: 4.

In this sample, this clone turned up a few times. The chain links TRBV5-1 to TRBJ2-2; 8 nucleotides align to TRBD1. This CDR3 is built from 15 residues. The germline gives CDR1 SGHRS, CDR2 YFSETQ. Unmatched junction bases numbered 5, after V lost 6 bases and J lost 1 base. The CDR3 DNA follows: TGCGCCAGCAAAAGAGGGACAGGGAACACCGGGGAGCTGTTTTTT. This sequence encodes CASKRGTGNTGELFF.

The V and J genes are TRBV7-8 and TRBJ1-4, with 7 bases that match TRBD1. This CDR3 has 15 amino acids. V lost 2 bases to trimming and J lost 11 bases; unmatched junction nucleotides: 11. The V gene's germline CDR1 is SGHVS and CDR2 FQNEAQ. In nucleotides, the CDR3 is TGTGCCAGCAGCTTATTCCGGGACAGCTCAGAGAAACTGTTTTTT. This gives the protein CASSLFRDSSEKLFF.

CDR3 amino acids: CASSQGERGGYGYTF. The DNA for the CDR3 is TGCGCCAGCAGCCAGGGGGAAAGGGGGGGCTATGGCTACACCTTC. V is TRBV4-3 and J is TRBJ1-2; D is possibly TRBD1 (6 bases). The germline CDR1 and CDR2 sequences are LGHNA and YSLEER. The ends were cut back, 3 bases at V and 4 bases at J, with 15 bases in the middle. The CDR3 has 15 amino acids.

CDR3 DNA: TGTGCCAGCAGCTTGGAACGGGACATCACTGAAGCTTTCTTT. Amino acids: CASSLERDITEAFF. The chain has TRBV5-8 and TRBJ1-1, with D tentatively TRBD1 (6 bases). Germline V gives CDR1 SGHTS, CDR2 YDEGEE. CDR3 length equals 14 residues. Trimming removed 0 bases at V and 4 bases at J, with 10 bases between.

The chain has TRBV5-6 and TRBJ2-5; 11 nucleotides align to TRBD1. Judging by the DNA end, TRBJ2-7 fits better; the J call may be wrong. Germline V lookup: CDR1 SGHDT, CDR2 YYEEEE. This CDR3 has 15 amino acids. The CDR3 protein is CASRLGQGATHEQYF. The DNA of the CDR3 is TGTGCCAGCAGACTCGGACAGGGGGCGACCCACGAGCAGTACTTC.